This is a list of T cell receptor beta chains from one sample in a study of cytomegalovirus exposure and HLA in healthy donors. The assay was immunoSEQ multiplex PCR, and TCRdb's table has in-frame clones only and misses some. The table lists tens of thousands of clones, roughly 78% of them singletons. The source material was PBMCs. The receptors stem from a male donor in good health and CMV-seronegative. Each CDR3 is given with its conserved first and last residue. D genes are given only for firm matches. Not all rows give a size; the values are once, few, many and, for expanded clones, a class.

d_call,j_call,v_call,clone_size,cdr3_nt,cdr3_aa
-,TRBJ1-5,TRBV4-1,-,TGCGCCAGCAGCCACCCCGCGACAGGCCTGGGACAGCCCCAGCATTTT,CASSHPATGLGQPQHF
TRBD1,TRBJ1-1,TRBV6-4,-,TGTGCCAGCAGACAACAGGGGGCTGACACTGAAGCTTTCTTT,CASRQQGADTEAFF
-,TRBJ1-4,TRBV10-3,-,TGTGCCATCAGTGATCCTGCAACTAATGAAAAACTGTTTTTT,CAISDPATNEKLFF
-,TRBJ1-1,TRBV6-1,once,TGTGCCAGCCCCCAGTTGAACACTGAAGCTTTCTTT,CASPQLNTEAFF
-,TRBJ1-1,TRBV5-5,-,TGTGCCAGCAGCTTGGTCCAGACTAACACTGAAGCTTTCTTT,CASSLVQTNTEAFF
TRBD2,TRBJ2-3,TRBV5-6,-,TGTGCCAGCAGCAATCGTAAGCGGGGGAGCACAGATACGCAGTATTTT,CASSNRKRGSTDTQYF
TRBD2,TRBJ2-7,TRBV10-1,-,TGCGCCAGCAGGCCCACTAGCGGGAAGCACGAGCAGTACTTC,CASRPTSGKHEQYF
-,TRBJ2-3,TRBV5-1,-,TGCGCCAGCAGCCCAAGACAGACAGATACGCAGTATTTT,CASSPRQTDTQYF
-,TRBJ1-5,TRBV6-1,once,TGTGCCAGCAGTGAACGCCCAGGTCAGCCCCAGCATTTT,CASSERPGQPQHF
TRBD1,TRBJ2-5,TRBV7-7,-,TGTGCTAGCAGCCCTACGGACAGGCTCCTCCCGAGGCTTCAAGAGACCCAGTACTTC,CASSPTDRLLPRLQETQYF
TRBD2,TRBJ2-3,TRBV9,-,TGTGCCAGCAGCGTAGATCCTAGCGGGGTAAGCACAGATACGCAGTATTTT,CASSVDPSGVSTDTQYF
-,TRBJ1-5,TRBV6-6,-,TGTGCCAGTGGGACATTAGATCAGCCCCAGCATTTT,CASGTLDQPQHF
TRBD2,TRBJ2-5,TRBV7-9,-,TGTGCCAGCAGCTTAGTAGCGGGAGGGGAGACCCAGTACTTC,CASSLVAGGETQYF
-,TRBJ1-4,TRBV6-4,-,TGTGCCAGCAGTGATAAAGGGAGCGGTGAAAAACTGTTTTTT,CASSDKGSGEKLFF
TRBD2,TRBJ2-3,TRBV2,-,TGTGCCAGCAGCCGCAGGACTAGCGGGAGTGGAGATACGCAGTATTTT,CASSRRTSGSGDTQYF
TRBD1,TRBJ2-7,TRBV9,once,TGTGCCAGCAGCGTAGGTCAAGGGACAGGTTTCTACGAGCAGTACTTC,CASSVGQGTGFYEQYF
TRBD1,TRBJ1-6,TRBV5-1,-,TGCGCCAGCAGCTGGAGACAGGGAGAAAATTCACCCCTCCACTTT,CASSWRQGENSPLHF
-,TRBJ1-1,TRBV18,-,TGTGCCAGCTCACCTCAATATGAACCAGGCACTGAAGCTTTCTTT,CASSPQYEPGTEAFF
TRBD2,TRBJ2-1,TRBV9,-,TGTGCCAGCAGCGGATGGACTAGCGGGAGCGCCTACAATGAGCAGTTCTTC,CASSGWTSGSAYNEQFF
-,TRBJ1-4,TRBV2,-,TGTGCCAGCAGTGAAGTAGCTATATCAACTAATGAAAAACTGTTTTTT,CASSEVAISTNEKLFF
-,TRBJ1-6,TRBV30,-,TGTGCCTGGAGTGTAGTACAGGTTGGAAGGAGCTCCTATAATTCACCCCTCCACTTT,CAWSVVQVGRSSYNSPLHF
-,TRBJ1-2,TRBV6-1,few,TGTGCCGGCAGGGGCTTAAACTATGGCTACACCTTC,CAGRGLNYGYTF
TRBD2,TRBJ2-3,TRBV4-2,-,TGTGCCAGCAGCCAAGGACTAGCGGGGGGGCCAGTCACAGATACGCAGTATTTT,CASSQGLAGGPVTDTQYF
-,TRBJ1-5,TRBV7-9,few,TGTGCCAGCAGCTCGGACGCTAGCGATCAGCCCCAGCATTTT,CASSSDASDQPQHF
-,TRBJ1-2,TRBV28,-,TGTGCCAGCAGTTCTCAGAACGACTATGGCTACACCTTC,CASSSQNDYGYTF
-,TRBJ2-1,TRBV29-1,-,TGCAGCGTACAGGGAGGGGGCTACAATGAGCAGTTCTTC,CSVQGGGYNEQFF
-,TRBJ1-5,TRBV8-2,-,TGTGGGTCCGGACGGGGGGGACAGCCCCAGCATTTT,CGSGRGGQPQHF
TRBD1,TRBJ1-2,TRBV9,-,TGTGCCAGCAGCGTACAGGGGGCGAACTATGGCTACACCTTC,CASSVQGANYGYTF
-,TRBJ1-1,TRBV29-1,-,TGCAGCGTTGTAAGAGGGCCCGCGAACACTGAAGCTTTCTTT,CSVVRGPANTEAFF
TRBD1,TRBJ1-5,TRBV7-8,-,TGTGCCAGCAGCTTAGGGACAGGACGCAATCAGCCCCAGCATTTT,CASSLGTGRNQPQHF
TRBD1,TRBJ1-2,TRBV5-6,once,TGTGCCAGCAGCTCGGACAGGGGGTATTACGGCTACACCTTC,CASSSDRGYYGYTF
-,TRBJ1-1,TRBV6-5,-,TGTGCCAGCAGTTATGACGGGATCAGCACTGAAGCTTTCTTT,CASSYDGISTEAFF
-,TRBJ1-1,TRBV7-6,few,TGTGCCAGCAGCTTAAACCCAGGGAACACTGAAGCTTTCTTT,CASSLNPGNTEAFF
TRBD1,TRBJ2-5,TRBV5-1,-,TGCGCCAGCAGCCCGGGGACAGGGATGGAGACCCAGTACTTC,CASSPGTGMETQYF
-,TRBJ2-1,TRBV7-9,-,TGTGCCAGCAGCTTGCGCAGGGACTACAATGAGCAGTTCTTC,CASSLRRDYNEQFF
-,TRBJ1-2,TRBV27,-,TGTGCCACCTCCCCGGCAGGAAACTATGGCTACACCTTC,CATSPAGNYGYTF
-,TRBJ2-1,TRBV5-6,-,TGTGCCAGCAGAATCAGGGGATTCTACAATGAGCAGTTCTTC,CASRIRGFYNEQFF
TRBD1,TRBJ2-7,TRBV15,-,TGTGCCACCAGCAGTAACAGGGGAGCCTCCTACGAGCAGTACTTC,CATSSNRGASYEQYF
-,TRBJ1-5,TRBV28,-,TGTGCCAGCACGTCGGGCAATCAGCCCCAGCATTTT,CASTSGNQPQHF
-,TRBJ1-2,TRBV30,-,TGTGCCTGGAGTCCGACGGGTGACTATGGCTACACCTTC,CAWSPTGDYGYTF
TRBD2,TRBJ2-5,TRBV27,-,TGTGCCAGCAGTTTGGGCGGGGGGCTGGAGACCCAGTACTTC,CASSLGGGLETQYF
TRBD1,TRBJ1-4,TRBV27,-,TGTGCCAGCGGCCTTGGGACAGGGAGGATCCCCGAAAAACTGTTTTTT,CASGLGTGRIPEKLFF
TRBD2,TRBJ2-1,TRBV27,-,TGTGCCAGCAGCCGAGTGACTAGCAGAGCACATGAGCAGTTCTTC,CASSRVTSRAHEQFF
-,TRBJ2-7,TRBV4-1,-,TGCGCCAGCAGCCAAGATCACACAGGTCCTGTTTTGGAGCAGTACTTC,CASSQDHTGPVLEQYF
-,TRBJ2-5,TRBV29-1,-,TGCAGCGTTGCCCTGACAGCAGAAGAGACCCAGTACTTC,CSVALTAEETQYF